This T cell receptor beta chain came from a study of blood T cell repertoires in COVID-19. Study-level background: COVID-19 samples, acute and convalescent, were from the United States, Italy and Spain. Sources were T cells, B-cell-depleted T cells, or PBMCs; the material itself was cDNA or gDNA.

Source study methods: For nucleated cells, counts were estimated from reference gene primer amplification. The repertoire was sequenced with immunoSEQ multiplex PCR; TCRdb's copy has only in-frame clones and lacks some. Clone size and the V and J calls come from that table; the DNA yielded D and trimming. The data show some 350,000 clones, with roughly nine tenths seen just once and 3% held by the top ten. V was pared by 7 bases and J by 7 bases, with 4 bases of the junction left unmatched. From germline, CDR1 is MGHDK and CDR2 SYGVNS. This CDR3 is built from 12 residues. Enrollment of patients from Seattle took place during active infection, with longitudinal follow-up.

This sequence originates from a woman younger than 45 with COVID-19, enrolled during active disease. Sequencing used peripheral blood. The gene calls are TRBV25-1 and TRBJ2-1; 7 nucleotides agree with TRBD1. DNA of the CDR3: TGTGCCAGCAAGGGGACAGCAAATGAGCAGTTCTTC. This encodes CASKGTANEQFF. Full variable domain (rest looked up from reference TRBV25-1 and TRBJ2-1): EADIYQTPRYLVIGTGKKITLECSQTMGHDKMYWYQQDPGMELHLIHYSYGVNSTEKGDLSSESTVSRIRTEHFPLTLESARPSHTSQYLCASKGTANEQFFGPGTRLTVL.